Shown below are 11 T cell receptor beta chains from a single sample sequenced in a study of shared T cell receptors in the human thymus. Produced via immunoSEQ multiplex PCR; TCRdb's table is partial and in-frame only. The sample includes about 660,000 clones, approximately 88% seen only once; the top ten take over 0.008%. The sample was also linked to a second study, of human thymus T cells.

Material for sequencing was thymocytes. The receptors here all came from a boy under three years old with a congenital heart defect.

V and J are TRBV6-1 and TRBJ2-7, with D maybe TRBD2 (5 bases). V dropped 6 bases and J dropped 4 bases, with 10 bases sitting between them. This CDR3 is built from 12 residues. The germline gives CDR1 MNHNS, CDR2 SASEGT. The CDR3 DNA sequence: TGTGCCAGCAGGGAGGCTGGGTACGAGCAGTACTTC. Its translation is CASREAGYEQYF.

The CDR3 loop reads CSVEGGLAGGGTDTQYF. In nucleotides, the CDR3 is TGCAGCGTTGAAGGGGGACTAGCGGGAGGAGGCACAGATACGCAGTATTTT. This sequence joins TRBV29-1 and TRBJ2-3; 15 nucleotides match TRBD2. The length of the CDR3 is 17 residues. The trim removed 1 base at V and 1 base at J, leaving 3 bases unmatched. Germline CDR1 and CDR2: SQVTM and ANQGSEA.

The V call is TRBV11-2, the J call TRBJ2-1; 13 nucleotides agree with TRBD2. Trimming took 5 bases from V and 6 from J; bases not matched to a gene: 7. The CDR3 consists of 16 residues. Germline lookup yields CDR1 SGHAT and CDR2 FQNNGV. CDR3 sequence reads: CASSLSTSGRGNEQFF. The CDR3 region has the DNA TGTGCCAGCAGCCTCTCCACTAGCGGGAGGGGCAATGAGCAGTTCTTC.

V is TRBV10-1 and J is TRBJ2-1; tentatively, D is TRBD2 (5 bases). Trimming removed 0 bases at V and 10 bases at J, with 10 bases between. This CDR3 is 13 amino acids long. Germline lookup yields CDR1 WNHNN and CDR2 SYGVQD (reference sequence). The CDR3: CASSESRRREQFF. The CDR3 DNA follows: TGCGCCAGCAGTGAGTCGCGTCGGAGGGAGCAGTTCTTC.

V and J are TRBV11-2 and TRBJ2-3; 7 bases map to TRBD1. The CDR3 length is 13 residues. Losses at the gene ends were 4 bases for V and 3 bases for J; bases not matched to a gene: 1. Germline V gene sequence: CDR1 SGHAT, CDR2 FQNNGV. The CDR3 loop is CASSSTGTDTQYF. In DNA, the CDR3 is TGTGCCAGCAGCTCGACAGGGACAGATACGCAGTATTTT.

The chain couples TRBV6-1 to TRBJ1-5; D unresolved. V shed 5 bases and J shed 10 bases, with 15 bases lying between them. Per the germline V gene, CDR1 is MNHNS and CDR2 is SASEGT. The CDR3 runs to 13 residues. CDR3 sequence reads: CASSPPGSGPQHF. CDR3 DNA: TGTGCCAGCAGTCCCCCCGGGAGCGGCCCCCAGCATTTT.

This clone came up once. The J gene is TRBJ2-7, the V gene TRBV7-2; possible D gene TRBD1, 5 bases. The CDR3 covers 18 residues. Between the trimmed V and J ends, which lost 5 bases and 2 bases, there was a span of 25 bases. Germline loops: CDR1 SGHTA, CDR2 FQGNSA. For the CDR3, the DNA is TGTGCCAGCAGCCTAGGGGTTTTGACCAGGGCCCTTACCTACGAGCAGTACTTC. This encodes CASSLGVLTRALTYEQYF.

V usage is TRBV5-4 and J usage is TRBJ2-3; 9 nucleotides align to TRBD1. This CDR3 has 15 amino acids. Germline V CDR1 and CDR2: SGHNT, YYREEE (reference sequence). J was trimmed by 2 bases and V by 3 bases; bases with no gene match: 4. The CDR3 here is CASSWDRENTDTQYF. DNA for the CDR3: TGTGCCAGCAGCTGGGACAGGGAGAACACAGATACGCAGTATTTT.

This chain links TRBV5-6 with TRBJ1-5; D unclear. V lost 1 base to trimming and J lost 0 bases, with 8 bases between them. The CDR3 spans 15 residues. CDR1 and CDR2 (germline): SGHDT, YYEEEE. The CDR3 spells CASSLHGDSNQPQHF. Written as DNA, the CDR3 is TGTGCCAGCAGCTTGCACGGGGATAGCAATCAGCCCCAGCATTTT.

This rearrangement joins TRBV30 to TRBJ2-1; 11 bases align to TRBD2. CDR1 GTSNPN and CDR2 SVGIG come from the germline V gene (reference sequence). The V segment lost 4 bases and the J segment 0 bases; nucleotides outside the gene matches: 11. The CDR3 extends over 18 amino acids. The CDR3, as DNA: TGTGCCTGGAACGCGAACCCCGGGACTAGCGGCTCCTACAATGAGCAGTTCTTC. Protein: CAWNANPGTSGSYNEQFF.

This chain uses TRBV9 with TRBJ2-7; no reliable D call. This CDR3 region has 14 residues. Germline CDR1 and CDR2: SGDLS and YYNGEE. The V end was cut by 4 bases, the J end by 2 bases, with 13 bases between. CDR3 amino acids: CASSSASVTYEQYF. For the CDR3, the DNA is TGTGCCAGCAGCTCGGCGAGCGTGACCTACGAGCAGTACTTC.